This TCR beta chain emerged from a study of blood T cell repertoires in COVID-19. The ends were cut back, 8 bases at V and 1 base at J, with 14 bases in the middle. Germline V gene lookup returns CDR1 MNHEY and CDR2 SMNVEV (reference sequence). This CDR3 is built from 14 residues. A few counts support this clone. Sequencing was performed with immunoSEQ multiplex PCR; in TCRdb, only in-frame clones are kept and a portion is missing. The table lists under 200,000 clones, about nine tenths of them singletons, with around 1.6% in the top ten. The sample comprised peripheral blood. The chain carries TRBV27 and TRBJ2-5; D might be TRBD2 (6 bases). The sequence came from a man aged 18-30 years with active or convalescent COVID-19. The CDR3 loop is CASRTGGLQETQYF. CDR3 bases: TGTGCCAGCCGAACCGGGGGTCTCCAAGAGACCCAGTACTTC.